This T cell receptor (beta chain) was sequenced for a study of a mutant IDH1 vaccine in newly diagnosed glioma. Across the whole study: Treated patients had a mean age of 40.4 years and a 62.5% male, roughly 40% female split. Patients' prior therapy spanned radiotherapy, temozolomide, or both; most underwent both. Study-wide results and caveats: Pseudoprogression showed no apparent link to changes in top peripheral T cell clonotypes.

Trimming took off 6 bases at V and 5 bases at J, with 16 bases between the two ends. The CDR3 consists of 14 residues. Germline V gene sequence: CDR1 SQVTM, CDR2 ANQGSEA. This clone was seen once. The antigen is not known. Only in-frame clones appear in the TCRdb table, and some are missing; sequencing was by immunoSEQ multiplex PCR. The repertoire holds some 120,000 clones, with roughly 75% as singletons. Sample time point: week 11, during vaccination. Every vaccination contained 300 ug of the mutant IDH1 20-mer peptide and was paired with topical imiquimod. This sequence originates from a man aged 35-49 years with glioma. The sample here was PBMCs, taken from a glioma patient whose treatment included an IDH1 peptide vaccine. The rearrangement uses TRBV29-1 and TRBJ2-2; D perhaps matches TRBD1 (5 bases). The DNA for the CDR3 is TGCAGCGTCCGTCCTCAGGGTTGGACCGGGGAGCTGTTTTTT. It yields the protein CSVRPQGWTGELFF.